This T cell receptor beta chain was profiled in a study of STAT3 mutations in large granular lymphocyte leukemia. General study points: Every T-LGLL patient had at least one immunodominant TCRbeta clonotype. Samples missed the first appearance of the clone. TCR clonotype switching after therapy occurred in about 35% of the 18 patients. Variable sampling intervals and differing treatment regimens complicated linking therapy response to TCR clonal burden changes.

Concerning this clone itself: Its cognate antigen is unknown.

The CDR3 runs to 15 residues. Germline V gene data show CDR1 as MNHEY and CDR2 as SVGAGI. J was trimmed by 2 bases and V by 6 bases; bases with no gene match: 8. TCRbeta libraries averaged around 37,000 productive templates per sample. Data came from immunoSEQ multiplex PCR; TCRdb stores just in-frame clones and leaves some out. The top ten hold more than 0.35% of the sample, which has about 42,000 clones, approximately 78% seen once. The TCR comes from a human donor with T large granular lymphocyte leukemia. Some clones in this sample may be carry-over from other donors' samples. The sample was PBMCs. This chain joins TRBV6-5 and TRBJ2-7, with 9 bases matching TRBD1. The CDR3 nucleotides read TGTGCCAGCAGCGCCGGGACAGGGAGTCCCTACGAGCAGTACTTC. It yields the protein CASSAGTGSPYEQYF.